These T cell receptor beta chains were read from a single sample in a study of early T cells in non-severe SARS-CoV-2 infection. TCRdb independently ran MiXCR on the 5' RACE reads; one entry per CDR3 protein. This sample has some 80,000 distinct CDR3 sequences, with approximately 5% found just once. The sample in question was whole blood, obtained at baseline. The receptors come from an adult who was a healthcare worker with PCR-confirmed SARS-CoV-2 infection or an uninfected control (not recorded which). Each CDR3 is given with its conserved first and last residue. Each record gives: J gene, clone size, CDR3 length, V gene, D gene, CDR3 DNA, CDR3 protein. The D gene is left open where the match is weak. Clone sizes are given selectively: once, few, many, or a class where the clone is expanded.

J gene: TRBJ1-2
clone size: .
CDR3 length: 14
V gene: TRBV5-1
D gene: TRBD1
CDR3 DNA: TGCGCCAGCAGCTTGGCGGGACAGCCCTATGGCTACACCTTC
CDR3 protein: CASSLAGQPYGYTF

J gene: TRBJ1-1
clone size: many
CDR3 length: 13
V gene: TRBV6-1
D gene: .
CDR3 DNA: TGTGCCAGCAGCGCCGCAGGGATCACTGAAGCTTTCTTT
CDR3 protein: CASSAAGITEAFF

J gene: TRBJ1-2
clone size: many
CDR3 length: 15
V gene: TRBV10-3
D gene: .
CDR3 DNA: TGTGCCATCAGTGAATTCTCGACTGAAAACTATGGCTACACCTTC
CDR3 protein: CAISEFSTENYGYTF

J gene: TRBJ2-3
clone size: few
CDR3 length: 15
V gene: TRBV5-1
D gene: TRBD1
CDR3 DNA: TGCGCCAGCAGCTTGGGAGGGGGCGGCACAGATACGCAGTATTTT
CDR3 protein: CASSLGGGGTDTQYF

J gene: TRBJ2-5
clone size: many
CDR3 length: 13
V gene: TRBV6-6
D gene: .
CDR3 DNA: TGTGCCAGCAGTTACGGGGGTCAAGAGACCCAGTACTTC
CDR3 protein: CASSYGGQETQYF

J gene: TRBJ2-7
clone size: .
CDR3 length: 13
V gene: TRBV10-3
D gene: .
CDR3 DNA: TGTGCCATCAGCCCCCAGGTAGGCCGGGAGCAGTACTTC
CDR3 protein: CAISPQVGREQYF

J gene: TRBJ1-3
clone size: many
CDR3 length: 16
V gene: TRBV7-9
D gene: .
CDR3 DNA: TGTGCCAGCAGCTACCCTATGGGGACCTCTGGAAACACCATATATTTT
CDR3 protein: CASSYPMGTSGNTIYF

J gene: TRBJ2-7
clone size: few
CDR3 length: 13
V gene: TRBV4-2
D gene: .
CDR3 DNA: TGTGCCAGCAGCCTGGGGAGTGGCTACGAGCAGTACTTC
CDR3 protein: CASSLGSGYEQYF

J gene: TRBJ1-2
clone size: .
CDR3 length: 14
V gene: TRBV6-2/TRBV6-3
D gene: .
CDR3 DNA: TGTGCCAGCAGTCCGAACGGGATTCACGGTGGCTACACCTTC
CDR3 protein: CASSPNGIHGGYTF

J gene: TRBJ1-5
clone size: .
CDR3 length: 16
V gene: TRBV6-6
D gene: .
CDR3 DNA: TGTGCCAGCAGCAATACAGGGAAATATAGCAATCAGCCCCAGCATTTT
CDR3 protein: CASSNTGKYSNQPQHF

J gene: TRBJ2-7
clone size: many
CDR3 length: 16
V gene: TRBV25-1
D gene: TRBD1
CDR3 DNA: TGTGCCAGCAGTGAATCTCAGGGGGCAGGCCCCTACGAGCAGTACTTC
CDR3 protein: CASSESQGAGPYEQYF

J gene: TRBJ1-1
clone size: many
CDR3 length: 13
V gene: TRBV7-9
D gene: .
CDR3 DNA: TGTGCCAGCAGCTTAGCGCAGACAGGTGAAGCTTTCTTT
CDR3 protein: CASSLAQTGEAFF

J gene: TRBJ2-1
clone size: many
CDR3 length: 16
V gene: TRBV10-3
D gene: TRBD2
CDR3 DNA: TGTGCCATCAGTGATAGCGGGAGGGGTCCCTACAATGAGCAGTTCTTC
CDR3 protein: CAISDSGRGPYNEQFF

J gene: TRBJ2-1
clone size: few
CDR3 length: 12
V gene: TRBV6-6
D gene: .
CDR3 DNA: TGTGCCAGCAGTCCCCTAAAGGATGAGCAGTTCTTC
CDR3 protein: CASSPLKDEQFF

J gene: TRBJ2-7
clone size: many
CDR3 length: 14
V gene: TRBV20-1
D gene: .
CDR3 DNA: TGCAGTGCTCACAGCCAAGCAGGAGGCTACGAGCAGTACTTC
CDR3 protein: CSAHSQAGGYEQYF

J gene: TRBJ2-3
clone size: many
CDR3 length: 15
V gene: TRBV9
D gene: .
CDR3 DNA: TGTGCCAGCAGCGTAGCAGCGGTTACGGGTACTACGCAGTATTTT
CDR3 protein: CASSVAAVTGTTQYF

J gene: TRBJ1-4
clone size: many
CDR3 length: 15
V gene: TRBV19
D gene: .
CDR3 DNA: TGTGCCAGTAGTATCGCGGGCCAGCTCGATGAAAAACTGTTTTTT
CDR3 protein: CASSIAGQLDEKLFF

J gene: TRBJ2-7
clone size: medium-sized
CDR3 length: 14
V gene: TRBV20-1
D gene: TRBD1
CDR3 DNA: TGCAGTGCCCAACGGGGGCAGGGGGCAAGCGAGCAGTACTTC
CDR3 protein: CSAQRGQGASEQYF

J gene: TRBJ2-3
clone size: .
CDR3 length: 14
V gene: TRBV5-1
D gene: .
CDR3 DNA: TGCGCCAGCAGCTCTACGGTGGTCGCAGATACGCAGTATTTT
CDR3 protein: CASSSTVVADTQYF

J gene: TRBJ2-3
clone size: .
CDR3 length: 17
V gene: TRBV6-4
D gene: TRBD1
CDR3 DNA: TGTGCCAGCAGTGACTCGAGTCGTAGGGGGCACGCAGATACGCAGTATTTT
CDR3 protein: CASSDSSRRGHADTQYF

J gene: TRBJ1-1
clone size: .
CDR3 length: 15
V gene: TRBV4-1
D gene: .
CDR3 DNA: TGCGCCAGCAGCCAAGATGATCCGGGGAACACTGAAGCTTTCTTT
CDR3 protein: CASSQDDPGNTEAFF

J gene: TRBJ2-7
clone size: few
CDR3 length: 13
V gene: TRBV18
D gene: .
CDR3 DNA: TGTGCCAGCTCACCAGGCATTAACTACGAGCAGTACTTC
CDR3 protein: CASSPGINYEQYF

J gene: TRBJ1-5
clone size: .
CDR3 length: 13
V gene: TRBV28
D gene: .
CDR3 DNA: TGTGCCAGCAGCCGGGGCGGGGTTCAGCCCCAGCATTTT
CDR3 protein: CASSRGGVQPQHF

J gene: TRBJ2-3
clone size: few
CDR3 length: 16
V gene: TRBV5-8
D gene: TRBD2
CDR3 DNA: TGTGCCAGCAGCTGGGGGCTAGCGGGAAAATTAGATACGCAGTATTTT
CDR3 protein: CASSWGLAGKLDTQYF

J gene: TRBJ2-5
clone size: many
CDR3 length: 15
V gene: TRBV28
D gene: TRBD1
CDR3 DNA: TGTGCCATCCAAGGACAGGCAGTGTACCAAGAGACCCAGTACTTC
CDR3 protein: CAIQGQAVYQETQYF

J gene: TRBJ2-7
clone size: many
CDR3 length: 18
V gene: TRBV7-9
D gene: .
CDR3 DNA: TGTGCCAGCAGCCCCGTTTTCCCCGAGGGTAAGGGGAGGAGCGAGCAGTACTTC
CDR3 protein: CASSPVFPEGKGRSEQYF

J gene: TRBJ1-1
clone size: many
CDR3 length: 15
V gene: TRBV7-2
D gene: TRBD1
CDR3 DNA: TGTGCCAGCAGCGGCACCAGGGGGCAGGGCACTGAAGCTTTCTTT
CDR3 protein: CASSGTRGQGTEAFF

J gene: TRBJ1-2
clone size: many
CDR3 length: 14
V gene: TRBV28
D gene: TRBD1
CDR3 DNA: TGTGCCAGCAGTCATGGGACAGCGAACTATGGCTACACCTTC
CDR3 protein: CASSHGTANYGYTF

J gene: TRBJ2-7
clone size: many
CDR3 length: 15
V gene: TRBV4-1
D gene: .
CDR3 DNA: TGCGCCAGCAGCCAACTGACGATCTCCCACTACGAGCAGTACTTC
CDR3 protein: CASSQLTISHYEQYF

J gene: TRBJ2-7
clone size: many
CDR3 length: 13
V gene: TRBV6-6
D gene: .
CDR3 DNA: TGTGCCAGCAGTCGGACAGAATCCTACGAGCAGTACTTC
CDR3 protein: CASSRTESYEQYF

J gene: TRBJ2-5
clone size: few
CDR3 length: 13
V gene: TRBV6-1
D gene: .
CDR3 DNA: TGTGCCTTTCAGTCGACAGCGAGGGAGACCCAGTACTTC
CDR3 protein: CAFQSTARETQYF

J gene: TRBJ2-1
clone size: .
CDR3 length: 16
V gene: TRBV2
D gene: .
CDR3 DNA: TGTGCCAGCAGAAAGGGGGCTAGCGGAGGCTACAATGAGCAGTTCTTC
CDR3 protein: CASRKGASGGYNEQFF

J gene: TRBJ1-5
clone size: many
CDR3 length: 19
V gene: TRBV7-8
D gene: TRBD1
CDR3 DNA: TGTGCCAGCAGCTTTGGACAGGGAGGATTTGGGGATAGCAATCAGCCCCAGCATTTT
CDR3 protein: CASSFGQGGFGDSNQPQHF

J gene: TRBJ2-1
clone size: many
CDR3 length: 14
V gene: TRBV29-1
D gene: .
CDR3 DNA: TGCAGCGTTGAAAGTCCAGGGATCTACAATGAGCAGTTCTTC
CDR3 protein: CSVESPGIYNEQFF

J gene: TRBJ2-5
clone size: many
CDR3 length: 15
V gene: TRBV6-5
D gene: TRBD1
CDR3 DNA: TGTGCCATCAGATACCTCGACAGGGGACAAGAGACCCAGTACTTC
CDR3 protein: CAIRYLDRGQETQYF

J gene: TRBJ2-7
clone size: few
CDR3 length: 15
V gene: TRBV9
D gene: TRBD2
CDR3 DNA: TGTGCCAGCAGCGAGGGCGGGGGGCGCACCTACGAGCAGTACTTC
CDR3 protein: CASSEGGGRTYEQYF

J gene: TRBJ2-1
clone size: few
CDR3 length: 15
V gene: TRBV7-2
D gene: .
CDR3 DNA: TGTGCCAGCGGTCTTTGGGCTCGCGCCTACAATGAGCAGTTCTTC
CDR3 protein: CASGLWARAYNEQFF

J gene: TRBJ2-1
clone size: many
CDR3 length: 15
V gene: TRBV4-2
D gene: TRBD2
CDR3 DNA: TGTGCCAGCAGCCGAACCGGGACTAGCGCATACGAGCAGTTCTTC
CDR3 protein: CASSRTGTSAYEQFF

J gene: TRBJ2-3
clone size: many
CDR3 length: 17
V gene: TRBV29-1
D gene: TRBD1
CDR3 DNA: TGCAGCGTTGAGGACTGGGACAGGGGCGATAGCACAGATACGCAGTATTTT
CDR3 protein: CSVEDWDRGDSTDTQYF

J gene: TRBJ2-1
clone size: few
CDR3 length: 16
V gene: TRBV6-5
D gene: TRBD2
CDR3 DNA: TGTGCCAGCAGGAAGACTACTGGCGGGAGTTCGGCTGAGCAGTTCTTC
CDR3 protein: CASRKTTGGSSAEQFF

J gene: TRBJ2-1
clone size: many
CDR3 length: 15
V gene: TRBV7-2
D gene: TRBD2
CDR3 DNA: TGTGCCAGCAGCTTACTAGCGGGAGGGCGCGATGAGCAGTTCTTC
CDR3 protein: CASSLLAGGRDEQFF

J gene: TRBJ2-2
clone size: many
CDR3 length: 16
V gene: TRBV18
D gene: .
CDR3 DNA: TGTGCCAGCTCACAACGAAACAGAGTGAACACCGGGGAGCTGTTTTTT
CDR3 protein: CASSQRNRVNTGELFF

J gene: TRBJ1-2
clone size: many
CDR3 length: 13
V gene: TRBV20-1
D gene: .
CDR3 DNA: TGCAGTGCTAGGGCAGGGTCTAACTATGGCTACACCTTC
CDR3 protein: CSARAGSNYGYTF

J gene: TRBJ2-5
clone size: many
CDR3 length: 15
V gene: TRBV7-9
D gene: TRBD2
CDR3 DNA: TGTGCCAGCAGCTTGCCTTCACTAGCGGGTGAGACCCAGTACTTC
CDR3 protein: CASSLPSLAGETQYF

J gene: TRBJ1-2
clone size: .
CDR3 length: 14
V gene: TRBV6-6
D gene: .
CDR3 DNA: TGTGCCAGCAGTCGGGGGGAGGTGAACTATGGCTACACCTTC
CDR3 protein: CASSRGEVNYGYTF

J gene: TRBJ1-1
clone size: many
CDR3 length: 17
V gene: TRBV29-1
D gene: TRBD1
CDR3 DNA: TGCAGCGTTGGTGGACAGGGACAGTCTATGGGTCAGGCTGAAGCTTTCTTT
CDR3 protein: CSVGGQGQSMGQAEAFF

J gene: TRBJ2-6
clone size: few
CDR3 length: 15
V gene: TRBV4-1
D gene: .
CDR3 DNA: TGCGCCAGCAGGGTAGAGAGCTCTGGGGCCAACGTCCTGACTTTC
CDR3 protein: CASRVESSGANVLTF

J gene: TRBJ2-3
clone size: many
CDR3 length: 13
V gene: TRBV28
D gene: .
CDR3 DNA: TGTGCCAGCGCTGCCAGGGTCACAGATACGCAGTATTTT
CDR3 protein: CASAARVTDTQYF

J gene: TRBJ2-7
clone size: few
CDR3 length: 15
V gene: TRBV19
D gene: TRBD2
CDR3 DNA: TGTGCCAGTAGTCCCTGGAGCGGGGGGGACTACGAGCAGTACTTC
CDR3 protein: CASSPWSGGDYEQYF

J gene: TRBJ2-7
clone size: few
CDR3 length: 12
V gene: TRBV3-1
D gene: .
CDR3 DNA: TGTGCCAGCAGCCATCTCGGCTACGAGCAGTACTTC
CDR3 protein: CASSHLGYEQYF

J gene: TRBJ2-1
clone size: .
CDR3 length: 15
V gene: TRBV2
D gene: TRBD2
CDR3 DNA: TGTGCCAGCAGTCCCCCCGGGGCGGGAGGGCGTGAGCAGTTCTTC
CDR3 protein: CASSPPGAGGREQFF